Sequencing of this TCR beta chain was carried out in a study of OX40 agonist ivuxolimab in advanced cancers. Study background: Clinicians treated patients with ivuxolimab, an agonistic anti-OX40 (CD134) antibody. Among those enrolled, mean age was 60 years (range roughly 20 to 80) and approximately 83% were male.

Blood specimens came from baseline, cycle 4 day 1, and cycle 7 day 1. Germline trimming cut 0 bases from V and 4 bases from J; bases unmatched to any gene: 6. The V gene's germline CDR1 is LGHNA and CDR2 YSLEER. The CDR3 runs 17 residues. Clones were sequenced by immunoSEQ multiplex PCR, and TCRdb holds only the in-frame ones, with some missing. This repertoire shows 60,000 to 100,000 clones, under 90% found once; its top ten account for around 0.5%. This specimen was CD4+ or CD8+ T cells sorted from blood, taken in a trial of the OX40 agonist ivuxolimab. This clonotype originated in an adult with an advanced solid tumor such as melanoma, head and neck, liver or kidney cancer. The gene calls are TRBV4-3 and TRBJ1-2, with TRBD1 matching 12 bases. The CDR3: CASSQDLRDRGLYGYTF. The CDR3 nucleotides are TGCGCCAGCAGCCAAGATCTAAGGGACAGGGGGCTCTATGGCTACACCTTC.